One and the same sample provided the 17 T cell receptor beta chains below, sequenced in a study of blood T cell repertoires in COVID-19. Only in-frame clones appear in the TCRdb table, and some are missing; sequencing was by immunoSEQ multiplex PCR. The sample holds fewer than 250,000 clones, 80% to 85% seen once. Input material: PBMCs or T cells enriched from blood (not recorded which). These receptors were taken from a woman between 50 and 59 years old with acute COVID-19.

The rearrangement joins TRBV18 to TRBJ1-1; D is ambiguous. V shed 1 base and J shed 7 bases, with 10 bases lying between them. The CDR3 spans 13 residues. CDR1 is KGHSH, CDR2 LQKENI, per germline. CDR3 sequence reads: CASSPQSTGEAFF. CDR3 sequence (DNA): TGTGCCAGCTCACCACAGTCTACTGGTGAAGCTTTCTTT.

The gene calls are TRBV5-1 and TRBJ1-4, with 7 bases matching TRBD1. CDR3 size: 16 residues. Germline V gene data show CDR1 as SGHRS and CDR2 as YFSETQ. Trimming removed 2 bases from V and 5 bases from J; junction bases left unmatched: 9. The CDR3 coding sequence is TGCGCCAGCAGCTTACCTCAGGGGGTCGGGAATGAAAAACTGTTTTTT. It is translated as CASSLPQGVGNEKLFF.

V is TRBV7-2 and J is TRBJ1-1; TRBD1 agrees at 8 bases. V lost 5 bases and J lost 0; bases outside the gene matches: 5. Per the germline V gene, CDR1 is SGHTA and CDR2 is FQGNSA. The CDR3 contains 15 residues. This chain's CDR3 is CASSRRTGMNTEAFF. The DNA for the CDR3 is TGTGCCAGCAGCCGGCGGACAGGGATGAACACTGAAGCTTTCTTT.

This rearrangement joins TRBV7-3 to TRBJ2-1; 8 bases are a match to TRBD2. Germline values: CDR1 SGHTA, CDR2 FQGTGA. The CDR3 spans 14 residues. The junction had 5 bases not matched to a gene; V was cut back by 2 bases and J by 8 bases. The CDR3, as DNA: TGTGCCAGCAGCTTAGCGGGAGGCATCGATGAGCAGTTCTTC. Protein sequence: CASSLAGGIDEQFF.

The V and J genes are TRBV3-1 (or the pseudogene TRBV3-2) and TRBJ2-3, with a tentative D call TRBD1 (5 bases). V lost 3 bases and J 2 bases, leaving 9 bases between the germline ends. The length of the CDR3 is 14 residues. CDR1 and CDR2 (germline): LGHDT, YNNKEL (reference sequence). The CDR3 sequence: CASSQQGSTDTQYF. CDR3 sequence (DNA): TGTGCCAGCAGCCAGCAGGGTTCCACAGATACGCAGTATTTT.

This clone is a singleton in its sample. This chain links TRBV7-2 with TRBJ2-3, with 7 bases that match TRBD2. V lost 2 bases to trimming and J lost 6 bases; unmatched junction nucleotides: 5. CDR3 length: 14 residues. Germline V gene data show CDR1 as SGHTA and CDR2 as FQGNSA. The CDR3 reads CASSLTAGRDTQYF. Written as DNA, the CDR3 is TGTGCCAGCAGCTTAACAGCGGGGAGGGATACGCAGTATTTT.

In nucleotides, the CDR3 is TGTGCCAGCAGCTTAGGGGCTTACCACGAGCAGTACTTC. It yields the protein CASSLGAYHEQYF. The rearrangement uses TRBV7-8 and TRBJ2-7; D remains ambiguous. The germline CDR1 and CDR2 sequences are SGHVS and FQNEAQ. V was trimmed by 1 base and J by 5 bases, leaving 9 bases between them. The CDR3 totals 13 residues.

The CDR3 sequence: CASSVQGADYGYTF. Here the CDR3 DNA reads TGTGCCAGCAGCGTACAGGGGGCGGACTATGGCTACACCTTC. The genes are TRBV5-8 and TRBJ1-2; 9 bases fit TRBD1. V shed 4 bases, J shed 3 bases, and the junction held 4 bases outside the gene matches. The CDR3 has 14 residues. Germline V gives CDR1 SGHTS, CDR2 YDEGEE. Complete variable domain (other parts from reference TRBV5-8 and TRBJ1-2): EAGVTQSPTHLIKTRGQQATLRCSPISGHTSVYWYQQALGLGLQFLLWYDEGEERNRGNFPPRFSGRQFPNYSSELNVNALELEDSALYLCASSVQGADYGYTFGSGTRLTVV.

This chain uses TRBV18 with TRBJ1-1, with TRBD1 as a possible D gene (5 bases). Trimming removed 2 bases at V and 3 bases at J, with 13 bases between. Germline CDR1 is KGHSH and CDR2 is LQKENI. The CDR3 length is 15 residues. The DNA for the CDR3 is TGTGCCAGCTCACCAAGTTGGGGGGATCACACTGAAGCTTTCTTT. As protein: CASSPSWGDHTEAFF.

V usage is TRBV5-6 and J usage is TRBJ2-1; the D gene is possibly TRBD1 (6 bases). This CDR3 comprises 14 residues. Germline CDR1 reads SGHDT; CDR2 reads YYEEEE. V was shortened by 0 bases and J by 7 bases, with 11 bases between the two germline ends. In DNA, the CDR3 is TGTGCCAGCAGCTTGGCAGGGGTCGGGAATGAGCAGTTCTTC. Amino acids: CASSLAGVGNEQFF.

Details on this clone: Within the sample, other DNA sequences also encode this same CDR3. The V gene is TRBV5-1, the J gene TRBJ2-1, with D tentatively TRBD2 (6 bases). The V gene's germline CDR1 is SGHRS and CDR2 YFSETQ. The CDR3 spans 15 residues. Trimming took off 1 base at V and 1 base at J, with 9 bases between the two ends. The CDR3 DNA follows: TGCGCCAGCAGCTTGTCTGGGGGGTCCTACAATGAGCAGTTCTTC. It is translated as CASSLSGGSYNEQFF.

At least ten counts were recorded for this clone. This sample includes further DNA sequences coding for the same CDR3. The CDR3 nucleotides are TGTGCCATCAGTGAGCGTCTAGCCAAAAACATTCAGTACTTC. Protein product: CAISERLAKNIQYF. The chain recombines TRBV10-3 with TRBJ2-4; D is unclear. The germline gives CDR1 ENHRY, CDR2 SYGVKD. V was clipped by 2 bases and J by 0 bases, with 5 bases between them. This CDR3 is built from 14 residues.

This clone was seen only once. This rearrangement joins TRBV12-3 or TRBV12-4 to TRBJ2-7; no reliable D call. V dropped 6 bases and J dropped 0 bases, with 9 bases sitting between them. This CDR3 has 13 amino acids. The CDR3 sequence is CASRPRHSYEQYF. CDR3 bases: TGTGCCAGCAGGCCCAGGCACTCCTACGAGCAGTACTTC.

J is TRBJ2-1 and V is TRBV18; 9 bases align to TRBD1. V lost 3 bases, J lost 7 bases, and 13 bases stayed unmatched. Germline V gives CDR1 KGHSH, CDR2 LQKENI. The CDR3 spans 17 residues. The CDR3 loop reads CASSPDLTGGTSNEQFF. CDR3 bases: TGTGCCAGCTCACCCGACCTGACAGGGGGAACATCGAATGAGCAGTTCTTC.

This chain joins TRBV18 and TRBJ2-3; possible D gene TRBD2, 5 bases. Germline V gene sequence: CDR1 KGHSH, CDR2 LQKENI. The length of the CDR3 is 15 residues. V lost 6 bases, J lost 4 bases, and 17 bases lay in between. This CDR3 reads CASSRLPRDADTQYF. The CDR3 bases are TGTGCCAGCTCCAGACTACCAAGGGATGCAGATACGCAGTATTTT.

The chain combines TRBV29-1 with TRBJ2-7, with D possibly TRBD2 on 5 matching bases. In germline, CDR1 is SQVTM, CDR2 ANQGSEA. Trimming pared 6 bases from V and 2 bases from J, leaving 26 bases between. The CDR3 has 17 amino acids. The CDR3 region is CSVVQRRNSFEPYEQYF. In DNA, the CDR3 is TGCAGCGTCGTCCAACGGAGGAATAGTTTTGAGCCCTACGAGCAGTACTTC.

The V and J genes are TRBV11-3 and TRBJ2-7; 8 bases map to TRBD1. Germline V gene sequence: CDR1 SGHNT, CDR2 YENEEA. The CDR3 totals 19 residues. V shed 5 bases and J 6 bases; nucleotides not matched to a gene: 24. CDR3 region: CASSATGTGFKGRVFEQYF. The CDR3 bases are TGTGCCAGCAGCGCAACCGGGACAGGCTTTAAGGGCAGAGTTTTCGAGCAGTACTTC.